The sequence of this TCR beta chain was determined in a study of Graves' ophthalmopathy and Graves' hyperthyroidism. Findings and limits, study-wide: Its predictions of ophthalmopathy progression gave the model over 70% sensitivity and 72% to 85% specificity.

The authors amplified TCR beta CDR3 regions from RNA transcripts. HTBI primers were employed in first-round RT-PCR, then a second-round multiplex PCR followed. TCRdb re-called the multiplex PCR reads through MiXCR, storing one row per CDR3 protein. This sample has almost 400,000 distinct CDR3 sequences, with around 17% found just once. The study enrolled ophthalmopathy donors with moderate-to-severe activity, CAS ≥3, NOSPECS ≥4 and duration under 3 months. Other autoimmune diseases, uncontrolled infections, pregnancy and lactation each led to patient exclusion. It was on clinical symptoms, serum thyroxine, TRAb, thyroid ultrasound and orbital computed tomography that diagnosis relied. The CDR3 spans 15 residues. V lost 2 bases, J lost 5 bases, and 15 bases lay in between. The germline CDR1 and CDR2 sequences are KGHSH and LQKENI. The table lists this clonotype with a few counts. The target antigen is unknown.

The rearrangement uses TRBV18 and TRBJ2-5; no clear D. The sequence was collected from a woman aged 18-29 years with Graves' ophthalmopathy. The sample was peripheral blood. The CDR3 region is CASSPVQGNGETQYF. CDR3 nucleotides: TGTGCCAGCTCACCAGTACAAGGGAACGGGGAGACCCAGTACTTC.